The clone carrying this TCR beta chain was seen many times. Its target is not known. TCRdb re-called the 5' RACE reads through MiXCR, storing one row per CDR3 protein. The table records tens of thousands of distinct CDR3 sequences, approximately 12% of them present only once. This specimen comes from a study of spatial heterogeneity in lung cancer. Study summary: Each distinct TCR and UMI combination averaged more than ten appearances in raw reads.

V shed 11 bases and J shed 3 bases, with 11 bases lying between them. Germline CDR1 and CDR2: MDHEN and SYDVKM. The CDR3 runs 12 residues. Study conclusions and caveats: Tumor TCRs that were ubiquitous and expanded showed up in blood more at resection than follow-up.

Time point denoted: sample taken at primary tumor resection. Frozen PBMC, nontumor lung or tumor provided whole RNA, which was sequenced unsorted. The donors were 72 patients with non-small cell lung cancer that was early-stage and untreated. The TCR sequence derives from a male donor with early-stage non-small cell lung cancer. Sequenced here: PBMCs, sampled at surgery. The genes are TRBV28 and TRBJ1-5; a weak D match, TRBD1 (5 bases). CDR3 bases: TGTGCCGGGGGGGTTTACAATCAGCCCCAGCATTTT. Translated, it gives CAGGVYNQPQHF.